This T cell receptor beta chain is drawn from a study of blood T cell repertoires in COVID-19. Overall study: Donors in the United States, Italy and Spain gave samples during acute or convalescent COVID-19.

Original methodology: Amplification from reference gene primers served as the basis for estimated nucleated cell counts. Here immunoSEQ multiplex PCR was the method, and the copy in TCRdb shows in-frame clones only, minus some. That table supplies the V and J calls and clone size; D and trimming were determined from the DNA. There are fewer than 200,000 clones in the sample; roughly 84% occur only once, and approximately 1.3% lies in the top ten. The sequenced sample consisted of peripheral blood. This clonotype was obtained from a man in his sixties who had recovered from COVID-19.

The CDR3 spells CASIRGRQGASGANVLTF. The CDR3 nucleotides read TGTGCCAGCATTCGGGGCCGACAGGGGGCGTCTGGGGCCAACGTCCTGACTTTC. This chain links TRBV5-6 with TRBJ2-6, with 10 positions matching TRBD1. CDR1 SGHDT and CDR2 YYEEEE come from the germline V gene. The CDR3 is 18 residues long. Losses at the gene ends were 6 bases for V and 1 base for J; bases not matched to a gene: 10.